This TCR beta chain derives from a study of T cell responses to AZD1222 COVID-19 vaccine. Remarks on this clone: Its matching antigen is unknown.

The CDR3 has 16 amino acids. V gave up 1 base and J gave up 5 bases, with 14 bases separating them. CDR1 and CDR2 from the germline V gene are SGHTA and FQGNSA. The table came from immunoSEQ multiplex PCR; TCRdb's copy has only in-frame clones and leaves some out. The top ten hold more than 5.5% of the sample, which has some 140,000 clones, about 90% seen once. Study-wide results and limits: Recipients of two AZD1222 doses showed rising Spike-specific TCR breadth and depth. Variant regions that are unmutated are reportedly the target of nearly half of spike-specific TCRs. Repertoire collection took place solely once the T cell response had peaked.

V usage is TRBV7-2 and J usage is TRBJ2-2; D remains unclear. The clonotype originates from an adult in good health. The sequenced sample was peripheral blood, obtained on day 0 of AZD1222 vaccination. DNA for the CDR3: TGTGCCAGCAGCTTAGAGCTTCCTGGTAGGACCGGGGAGCTGTTTTTT. Protein product: CASSLELPGRTGELFF.